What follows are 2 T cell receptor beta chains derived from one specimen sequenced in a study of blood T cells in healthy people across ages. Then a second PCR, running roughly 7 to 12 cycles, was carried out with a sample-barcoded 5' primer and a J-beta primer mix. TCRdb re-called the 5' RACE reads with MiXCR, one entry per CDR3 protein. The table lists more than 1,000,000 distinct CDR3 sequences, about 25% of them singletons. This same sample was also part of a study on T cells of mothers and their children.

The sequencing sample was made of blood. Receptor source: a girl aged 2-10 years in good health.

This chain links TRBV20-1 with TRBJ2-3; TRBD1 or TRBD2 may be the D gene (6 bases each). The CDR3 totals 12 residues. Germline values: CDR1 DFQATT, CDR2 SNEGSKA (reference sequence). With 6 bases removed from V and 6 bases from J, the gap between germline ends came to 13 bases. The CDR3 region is CSAPVGGDTQYF. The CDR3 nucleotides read TGCAGTGCCCCTGTAGGGGGGGATACGCAGTATTTT.

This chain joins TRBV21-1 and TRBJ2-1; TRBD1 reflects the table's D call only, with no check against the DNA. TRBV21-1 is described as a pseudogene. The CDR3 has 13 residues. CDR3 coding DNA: TGTGCCAGCAGCAAGCAGGGGTTTCATGAGCAGTTCTTC. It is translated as CASSKQGFHEQFF.